The sample holds many counts of the clone carrying this T cell receptor (beta chain). Its target is unknown. This CDR3 has 13 amino acids. Trimming cost V 4 bases and J 10 bases, with 14 bases left between them. Per germline, CDR1 SEHNR and CDR2 FQNEAQ (reference sequence). These data are taken from a study of T cells in Graves' hyperthyroidism and ophthalmopathy. The study's findings and limits: Peripheral blood also featured most of the thyroid clonotypes expanded above 0.001. In the analysis, a 13 V-J model separated ophthalmopathy from stable hyperthyroidism.

Using RNA transcripts as the source, TCR beta CDR3 regions were amplified. RT-PCR in the first round (using the HTBI primer set) targeted the TCR CDR3. MiXCR was run by TCRdb on the multiplex PCR reads, yielding one entry per CDR3 protein. Here the sample spans about 700,000 distinct CDR3 sequences, 14% being singletons. The receptor's source is a woman aged 18-29 years with Graves' hyperthyroidism. V and J are TRBV7-9 and TRBJ2-1, with unresolved D. The specimen sequenced was blood. Here the CDR3 DNA reads TGTGCCAGCAGCTCGACTGGGCGGCTAGAGCAGTTCTTC. This translates into CASSSTGRLEQFF.